The clone carrying this T cell receptor beta chain came up a few times. Its antigen is still unknown. Some clones are missing from TCRdb's copy, which holds only in-frame ones; the method was immunoSEQ multiplex PCR. The data show about 100,000 clones, with 70% to 85% seen just once and about 6.3% held by the top ten. Germline V gene sequence: CDR1 SGHRS, CDR2 YFSETQ. The CDR3 is made up of 17 amino acids. With 2 bases clipped from V and 2 bases from J, the junction kept 6 bases outside the gene matches. PCR or immunohistochemistry showed mismatch repair deficiency in every enrolled patient. A few pembrolizumab responders had their TCRs sequenced. These data originate in a study of PD-1 blockade in mismatch repair-deficient tumors. The overall study: Patients had around twelve mismatch repair-deficient cancer types, all previously treated and progressing. Findings of the study overall: Tumor-resident clones, often undetectable pretreatment in blood, expanded then contracted after pembrolizumab.

This specimen was peripheral blood, taken roughly 35 weeks after starting pembrolizumab. The J gene is TRBJ2-3, the V gene TRBV5-1, with TRBD2 matching over 12 bases. The clonotype comes from an adult with mismatch repair-deficient cancer. CDR3 loop: CASSFGLAGGITDTQYF. DNA of the CDR3: TGCGCCAGCAGCTTTGGGCTAGCGGGAGGGATCACAGATACGCAGTATTTT. Full variable domain (remainder filled in from reference TRBV5-1 and TRBJ2-3): KAGVTQTPRYLIKTRGQQVTLSCSPISGHRSVSWYQQTPGQGLQFLFEYFSETQRNKGNFPGRFSGRQFSNSRSEMNVSTLELGDSALYLCASSFGLAGGITDTQYFGPGTRLTVL.